This TCR delta chain is drawn from a study of gamma-delta T cells after stem cell transplantation. This clone was seen only a few times. This may arise from a read error, as a much more abundant clone is one base away. TCRdb processed the RT-PCR reads again with the CATT caller. The sample yields 12,000 or so delta-chain clones, 1.3% seen once. The V end lost 1 base, the J end lost 4 bases, and 12 bases lay between the germline ends. The CDR3 is 14 amino acids. Germline CDR1 and CDR2: GEAIGNYY and EKD. This clonotype originated in a human donor. It is not recorded whose cells these are; they may come from a transplant donor. This chain links TRDV2 with TRDJ1; unclear D gene. Sequenced sample: gamma-delta T cells. CDR3 in amino acids: CACDTVEDRDKLIF. CDR3 sequence (DNA): TGTGCCTGTGACACAGTGGAGGATCGCGATAAACTCATCTTT.